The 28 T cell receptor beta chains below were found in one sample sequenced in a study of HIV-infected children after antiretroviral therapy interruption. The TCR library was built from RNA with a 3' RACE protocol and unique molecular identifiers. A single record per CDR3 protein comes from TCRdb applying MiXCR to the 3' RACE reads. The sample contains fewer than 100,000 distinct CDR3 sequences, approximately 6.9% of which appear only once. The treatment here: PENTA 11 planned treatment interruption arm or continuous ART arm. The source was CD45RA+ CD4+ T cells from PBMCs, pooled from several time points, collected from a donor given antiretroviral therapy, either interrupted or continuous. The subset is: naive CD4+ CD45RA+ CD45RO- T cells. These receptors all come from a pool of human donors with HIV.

CDR3 sequence (DNA): TGTGCCAGCAGTCTCTCAGGTCAAATGAACACTGAAGCTTTCTTT. It codes for CASSLSGQMNTEAFF. The rearrangement links TRBV27 to TRBJ1-1, with unresolved D. V was shortened by 5 bases and J by 0 bases, with 13 bases between the two germline ends. Germline CDR1 reads MNHEY; CDR2 reads SMNVEV (reference sequence). This CDR3 contains 15 residues.

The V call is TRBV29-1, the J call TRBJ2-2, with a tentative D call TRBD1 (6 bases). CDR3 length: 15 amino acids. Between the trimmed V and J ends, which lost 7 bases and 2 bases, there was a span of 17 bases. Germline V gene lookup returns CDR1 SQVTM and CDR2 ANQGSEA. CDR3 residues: CSGGHGAPNTGELFF. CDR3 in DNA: TGCAGCGGGGGGCATGGGGCGCCAAACACCGGGGAGCTGTTTTTT.

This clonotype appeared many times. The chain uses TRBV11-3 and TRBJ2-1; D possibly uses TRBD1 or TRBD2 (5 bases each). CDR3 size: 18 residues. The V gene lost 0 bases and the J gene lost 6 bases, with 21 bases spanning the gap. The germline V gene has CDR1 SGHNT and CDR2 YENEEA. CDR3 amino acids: CASSLEALGTKKANEQFF. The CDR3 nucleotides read TGTGCCAGCAGCTTAGAGGCCCTCGGGACCAAAAAAGCCAATGAGCAGTTCTTC. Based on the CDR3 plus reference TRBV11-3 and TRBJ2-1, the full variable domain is EAGVVQSPRYKIIEKKQPVAFWCNPISGHNTLYWYLQNLGQGPELLIRYENEEAVDDSQLPKDRFSAERLKGVDSTLKIQPAELGDSAVYLCASSLEALGTKKANEQFFGPGTRLTVL.

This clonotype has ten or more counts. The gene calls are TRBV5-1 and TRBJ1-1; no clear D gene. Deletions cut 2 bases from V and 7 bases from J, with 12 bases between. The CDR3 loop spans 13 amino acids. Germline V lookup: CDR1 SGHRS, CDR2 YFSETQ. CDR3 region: CASSFGGTDEAFF. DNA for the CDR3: TGCGCCAGCAGCTTTGGAGGAACAGATGAAGCTTTCTTT.

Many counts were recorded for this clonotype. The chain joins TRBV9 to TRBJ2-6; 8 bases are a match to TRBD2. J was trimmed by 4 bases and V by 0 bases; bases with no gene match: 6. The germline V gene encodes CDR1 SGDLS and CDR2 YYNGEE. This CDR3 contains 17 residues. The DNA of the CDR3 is TGTGCCAGCAGCGTAGCTACGGGGGGGCTCGGGGCCAACGTCCTGACTTTC. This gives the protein CASSVATGGLGANVLTF.

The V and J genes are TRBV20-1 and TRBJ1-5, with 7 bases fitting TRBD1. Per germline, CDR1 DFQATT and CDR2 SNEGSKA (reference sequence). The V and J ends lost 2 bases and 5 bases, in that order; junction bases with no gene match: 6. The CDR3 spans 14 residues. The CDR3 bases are TGCAGTGCTAGAAACAGGGGAGCCCATCAGCCCCAGCATTTT. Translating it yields CSARNRGAHQPQHF.

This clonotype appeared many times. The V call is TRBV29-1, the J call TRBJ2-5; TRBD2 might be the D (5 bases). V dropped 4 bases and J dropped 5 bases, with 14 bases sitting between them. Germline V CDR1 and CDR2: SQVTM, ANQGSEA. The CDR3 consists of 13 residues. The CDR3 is CSVGPGSQETQYF. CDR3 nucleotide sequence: TGCAGCGTTGGTCCGGGGTCGCAGGAGACCCAGTACTTC.

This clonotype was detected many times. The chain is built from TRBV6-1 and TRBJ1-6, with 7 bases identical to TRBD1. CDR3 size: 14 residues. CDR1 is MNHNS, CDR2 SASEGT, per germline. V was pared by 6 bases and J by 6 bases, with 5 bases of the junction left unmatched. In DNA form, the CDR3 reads TGTGCCAGCAGACAAGGGGGCAGTAATTCACCCCTCCACTTT. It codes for CASRQGGSNSPLHF.

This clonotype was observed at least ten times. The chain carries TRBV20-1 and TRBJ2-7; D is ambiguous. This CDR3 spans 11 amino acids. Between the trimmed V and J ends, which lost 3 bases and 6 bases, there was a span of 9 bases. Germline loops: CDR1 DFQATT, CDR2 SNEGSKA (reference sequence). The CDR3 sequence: CSASPRAEQYF. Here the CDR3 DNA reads TGCAGTGCTAGCCCCCGGGCCGAGCAGTACTTC.

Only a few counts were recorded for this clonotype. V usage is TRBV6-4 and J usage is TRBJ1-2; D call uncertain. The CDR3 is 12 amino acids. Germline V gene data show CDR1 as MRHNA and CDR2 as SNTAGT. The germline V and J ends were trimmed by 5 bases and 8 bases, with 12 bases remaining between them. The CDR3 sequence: CASSRESSGYTF. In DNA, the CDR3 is TGTGCCAGCAGTAGGGAATCGAGCGGCTACACCTTC.

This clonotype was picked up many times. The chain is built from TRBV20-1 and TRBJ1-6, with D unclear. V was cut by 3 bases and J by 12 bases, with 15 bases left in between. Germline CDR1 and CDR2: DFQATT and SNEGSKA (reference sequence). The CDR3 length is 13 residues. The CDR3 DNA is TGCAGTGCTAGGGAAGTGGTGCGGGGACCCCTCCACTTT. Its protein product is CSAREVVRGPLHF.

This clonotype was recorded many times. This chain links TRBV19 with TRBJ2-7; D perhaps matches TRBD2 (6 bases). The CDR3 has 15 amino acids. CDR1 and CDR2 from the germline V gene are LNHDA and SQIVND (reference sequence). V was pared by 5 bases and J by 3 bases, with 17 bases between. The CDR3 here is CASSPFAGRIYEQYF. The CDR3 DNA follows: TGTGCCAGTAGTCCCTTCGCGGGGCGCATCTACGAGCAGTACTTC.

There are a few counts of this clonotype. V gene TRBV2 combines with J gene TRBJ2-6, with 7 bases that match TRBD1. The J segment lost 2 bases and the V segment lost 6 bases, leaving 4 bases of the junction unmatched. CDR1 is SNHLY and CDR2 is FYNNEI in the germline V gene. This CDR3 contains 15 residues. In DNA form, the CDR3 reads TGTGCCAGCAGCCAAGACAGGGCTGGGGCCAACGTCCTGACTTTC. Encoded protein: CASSQDRAGANVLTF.

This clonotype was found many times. The CDR3 nucleotides are TGCAGCGTTGGTATTTCGCCGGCGGACACTGAAGCTTTCTTT. This gives the protein CSVGISPADTEAFF. The J gene is TRBJ1-1, the V gene TRBV29-1; no reliable D call. The CDR3 extends over 14 amino acids. CDR1 is SQVTM, CDR2 ANQGSEA, per germline. Trimming left V 4 bases short and J 3 bases short, with 15 bases between.

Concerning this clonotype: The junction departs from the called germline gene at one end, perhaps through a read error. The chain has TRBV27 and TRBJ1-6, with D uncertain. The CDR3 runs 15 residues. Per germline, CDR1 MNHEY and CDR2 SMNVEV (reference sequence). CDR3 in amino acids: CASGFTPVYNSPLHF. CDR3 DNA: TGTGCCAGCGGTTTTACCCCCGTTTATAATTCACCCCTCCACTTT.

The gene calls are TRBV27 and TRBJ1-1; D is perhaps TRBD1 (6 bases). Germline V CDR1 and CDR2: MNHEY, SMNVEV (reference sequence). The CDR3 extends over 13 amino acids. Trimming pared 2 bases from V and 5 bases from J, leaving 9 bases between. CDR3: CASSLRTVTEAFF. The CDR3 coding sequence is TGTGCCAGCAGTTTAAGGACAGTGACTGAAGCTTTCTTT.

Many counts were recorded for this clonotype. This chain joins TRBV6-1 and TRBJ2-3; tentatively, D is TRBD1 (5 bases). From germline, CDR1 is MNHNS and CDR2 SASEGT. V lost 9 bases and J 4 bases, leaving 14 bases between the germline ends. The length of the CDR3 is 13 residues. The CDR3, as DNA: TGTGCCAGTGGGAAGGAAGGGGCAGATACGCAGTATTTT. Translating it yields CASGKEGADTQYF.

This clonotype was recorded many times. The CDR3 coding sequence is TGTGCCAGCAGGCTAGACAGGGGCAATTCACCCCTCCACTTT. Protein sequence: CASRLDRGNSPLHF. The chain couples TRBV28 to TRBJ1-6, with 8 bases fitting TRBD1. Germline-derived CDR1 and CDR2 are MDHEN and SYDVKM. The CDR3 runs 14 residues. V dropped 6 bases and J dropped 7; count of bases not matched to a gene: 5.

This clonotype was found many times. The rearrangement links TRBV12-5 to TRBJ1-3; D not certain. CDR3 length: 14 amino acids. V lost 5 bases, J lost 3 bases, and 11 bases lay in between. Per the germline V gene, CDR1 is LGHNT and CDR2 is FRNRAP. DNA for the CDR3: TGTGCTAGTGGTCCGAGGACCGATGGAAACACCATATATTTT. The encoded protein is CASGPRTDGNTIYF.

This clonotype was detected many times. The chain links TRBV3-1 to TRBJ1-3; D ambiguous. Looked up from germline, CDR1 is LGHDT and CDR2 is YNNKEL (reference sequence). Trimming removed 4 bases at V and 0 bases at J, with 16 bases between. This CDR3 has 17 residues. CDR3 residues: CASSPLPTVSSGNTIYF. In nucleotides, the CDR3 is TGTGCCAGCAGCCCGCTCCCAACAGTGTCCTCTGGAAACACCATATATTTT. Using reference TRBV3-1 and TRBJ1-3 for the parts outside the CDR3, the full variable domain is DTAVSQTPKYLVTQMGNDKSIKCEQNLGHDTMYWYKQDSKKFLKIMFSYNNKELIINETVPNRFSPKSPDKAHLNLHINSLELGDSAVYFCASSPLPTVSSGNTIYFGEGSWLTVV.

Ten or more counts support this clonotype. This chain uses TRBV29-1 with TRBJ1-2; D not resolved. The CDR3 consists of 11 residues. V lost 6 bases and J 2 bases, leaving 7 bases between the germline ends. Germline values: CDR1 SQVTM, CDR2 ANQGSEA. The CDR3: CSVAGNYGYTF. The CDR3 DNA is TGCAGCGTAGCCGGGAACTATGGCTACACCTTC.

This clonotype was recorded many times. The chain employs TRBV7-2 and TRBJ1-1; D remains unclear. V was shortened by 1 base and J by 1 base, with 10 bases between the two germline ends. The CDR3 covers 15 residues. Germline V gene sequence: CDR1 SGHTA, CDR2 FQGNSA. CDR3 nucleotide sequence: TGTGCCAGCAGCTTAGGATGGGTGGGGAACACTGAAGCTTTCTTT. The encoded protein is CASSLGWVGNTEAFF.

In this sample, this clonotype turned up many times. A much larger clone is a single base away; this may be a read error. This CDR3 reads CASGTYEQYF. The CDR3 bases are TGTGCCAGCGGGACCTACGAGCAGTACTTC. This rearrangement joins TRBV27 to TRBJ2-7; D is ambiguous. The CDR3 is made up of 10 amino acids. Germline V gene lookup returns CDR1 MNHEY and CDR2 SMNVEV (reference sequence). Trimming took 8 bases from V and 2 from J, leaving 4 bases between them.

The CDR3, as DNA: TGTGCCAGCAGCCGATGGGGGACAGGGGGCGCGGACTATGGCTACACCTTC. This encodes CASSRWGTGGADYGYTF. The V gene is TRBV14, the J gene TRBJ1-2, with TRBD1 matching over 12 bases. Trimming cost V 4 bases and J 3 bases; bases outside gene matches: 9. The CDR3 has 17 amino acids. Germline V gene data show CDR1 as SGHDN and CDR2 as FVKESK.

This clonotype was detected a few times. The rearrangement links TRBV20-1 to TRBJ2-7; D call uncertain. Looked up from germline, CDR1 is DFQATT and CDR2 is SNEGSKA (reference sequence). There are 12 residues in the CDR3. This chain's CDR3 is CRAATDPYEQYF. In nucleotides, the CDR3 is TGCAGGGCCGCGACGGATCCCTACGAGCAGTACTTC.

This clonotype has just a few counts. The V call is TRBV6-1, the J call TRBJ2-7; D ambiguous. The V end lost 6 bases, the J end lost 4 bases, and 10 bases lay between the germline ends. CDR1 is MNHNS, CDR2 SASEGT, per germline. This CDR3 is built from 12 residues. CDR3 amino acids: CASSPGLYEQYF. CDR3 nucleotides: TGTGCCAGCAGCCCTGGTCTATACGAGCAGTACTTC.

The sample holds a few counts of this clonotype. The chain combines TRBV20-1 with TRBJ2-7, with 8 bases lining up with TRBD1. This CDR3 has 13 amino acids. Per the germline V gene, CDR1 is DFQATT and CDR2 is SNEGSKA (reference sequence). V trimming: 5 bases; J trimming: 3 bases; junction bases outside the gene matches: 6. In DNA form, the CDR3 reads TGCAGTGCTGTACAGGGGGAGGTCTACGAGCAGTACTTC. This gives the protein CSAVQGEVYEQYF.

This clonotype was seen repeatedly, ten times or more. This CDR3 is CASSLSMGNYGYTF. The CDR3 DNA sequence: TGTGCCAGCAGTTTAAGTATGGGTAACTATGGCTACACCTTC. The rearrangement links TRBV12-3 or TRBV12-4 to TRBJ1-2; D is unclear. V was clipped by 2 bases and J by 1 base, with 8 bases between them. The CDR3 has 14 residues.